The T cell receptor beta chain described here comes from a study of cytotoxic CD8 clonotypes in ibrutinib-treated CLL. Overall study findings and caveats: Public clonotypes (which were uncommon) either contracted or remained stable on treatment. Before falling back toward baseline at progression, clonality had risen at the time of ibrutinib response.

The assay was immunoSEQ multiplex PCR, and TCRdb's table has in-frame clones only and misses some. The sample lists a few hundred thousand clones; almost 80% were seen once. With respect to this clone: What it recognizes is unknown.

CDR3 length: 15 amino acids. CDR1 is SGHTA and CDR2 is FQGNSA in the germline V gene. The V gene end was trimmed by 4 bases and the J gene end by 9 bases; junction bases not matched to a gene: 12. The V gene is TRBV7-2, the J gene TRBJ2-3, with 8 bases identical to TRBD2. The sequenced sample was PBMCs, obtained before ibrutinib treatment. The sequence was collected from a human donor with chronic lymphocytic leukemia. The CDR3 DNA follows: TGTGCCAGCAGCTCCAGTATAGCGGGAAAACCCACGCAGTATTTT. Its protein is CASSSSIAGKPTQYF. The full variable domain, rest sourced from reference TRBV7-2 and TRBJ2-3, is GAGVSQSPSNKVTEKGKDVELRCDPISGHTALYWYRQSLGQGLEFLIYFQGNSAPDKSGLPSDRFSAERTGGSVSTLTIQRTQQEDSAVYLCASSSSIAGKPTQYFGPGTRLTVL.